What follows are 8 T cell receptor beta chains derived from one specimen sequenced in a study of graft-versus-host responses after intestinal transplantation. Stimulators, roughly 200,000 irradiated and violet-dye-labeled cells, were plated with roughly 200,000 CFSE-labeled responder cells. Data came from immunoSEQ multiplex PCR; TCRdb stores just in-frame clones and leaves some out. Found here are about 12,000 clones, approximately 35% of them singletons; the top ten hold roughly 3.2%. The sample in question was alloreactive CD8+ T cells from a mixed lymphocyte reaction culture, obtained before intestinal transplant. The subset here: CFSE-low proliferating T cells sorted from approximately 6-day pre-transplant mixed lymphocyte reaction (GvH or HvG direction). All receptors come from a human patient who received an intestinal transplant.

The CDR3 sequence is CASSQLAGGPDTQYF. For the CDR3, the DNA is TGTGCCAGCAGCCAATTAGCGGGAGGGCCGGATACGCAGTATTTT. V gene TRBV7-9 combines with J gene TRBJ2-3; 11 bases align to TRBD2. The J segment lost 6 bases and the V segment lost 5 bases, leaving 7 bases of the junction unmatched. CDR1 SEHNR and CDR2 FQNEAQ come from the germline V gene (reference sequence). This CDR3 is built from 15 residues.

The chain is built from TRBV7-2 and TRBJ1-3; TRBD1 is a possible D gene (5 bases). Trimming removed 2 bases from V and 7 bases from J, with 9 bases in between. The germline CDR1 and CDR2 sequences are SGHTA and FQGNSA. The CDR3 spans 13 residues. The CDR3 nucleotides are TGTGCCAGCAGCTTATTTGGGGGTAACACCATATATTTT. This translates into CASSLFGGNTIYF. Complete variable domain (other parts from reference TRBV7-2 and TRBJ1-3): GAGVSQSPSNKVTEKGKDVELRCDPISGHTALYWYRQSLGQGLEFLIYFQGNSAPDKSGLPSDRFSAERTGGSVSTLTIQRTQQEDSAVYLCASSLFGGNTIYFGEGSWLTVV.

This chain uses TRBV6-5 with TRBJ2-1, with 10 nucleotides matching TRBD1. CDR1 is MNHEY, CDR2 SVGAGI, per germline. With 4 bases clipped from V and 3 bases from J, the junction kept 6 bases outside the gene matches. This CDR3 spans 16 amino acids. The DNA of the CDR3 is TGTGCCAGCAGTTCAGACAGGGGGCCCGTCTACAATGAGCAGTTCTTC. Amino acid sequence: CASSSDRGPVYNEQFF.

This clone was counted only a few times. The chain has TRBV15 and TRBJ1-5, with a possible D match to TRBD1 (5 bases). CDR1 is LNHNV and CDR2 is YYDKDF in the germline V gene (reference sequence). The length of the CDR3 is 15 residues. V dropped 1 base and J dropped 7 bases, with 14 bases sitting between them. CDR3 nucleotide sequence: TGTGCCACCAGCAGAGCGGGGTGGGGGGAACAGCCCCAGCATTTT. The encoded protein is CATSRAGWGEQPQHF.

The chain links TRBV6-1 to TRBJ1-1, with D unclear. The CDR3 is 12 residues long. Trimming removed 6 bases from V and 4 bases from J, with 9 bases in between. Germline V lookup: CDR1 MNHNS, CDR2 SASEGT. The CDR3: CASSVPSTEAFF. CDR3 nucleotide sequence: TGTGCCAGCAGCGTCCCCTCCACTGAAGCTTTCTTT.

The rearrangement joins TRBV14 to TRBJ2-1; 9 positions match TRBD2. Germline CDR1 reads SGHDN; CDR2 reads FVKESK. The CDR3 has 21 amino acids. V was clipped by 0 bases and J by 2 bases; unmatched bases: 17. The CDR3 DNA is TGTGCCAGCAGCCAAGATATGGGGTGGCTAGCGGGATTCATTCCCTACAATGAGCAGTTCTTC. Residues: CASSQDMGWLAGFIPYNEQFF.

The rearrangement uses TRBV5-6 and TRBJ2-7; D is undetermined. V was shortened by 0 bases and J by 4 bases, with 8 bases between the two germline ends. This CDR3 has 13 residues. The germline CDR1 and CDR2 sequences are SGHDT and YYEEEE. The CDR3 loop reads CASSLEGPYEQYF. The CDR3 DNA is TGTGCCAGCAGCTTGGAGGGCCCGTACGAGCAGTACTTC.

The CDR3 nucleotides are TGTGCCAGCAGCACCTTAGTAGGGCTCGGGACAGAGTATGCGAACACTGAAGCTTTCTTT. Translated, it gives CASSTLVGLGTEYANTEAFF. The V gene is TRBV9, the J gene TRBJ1-1; 7 bases line up with TRBD1. The CDR3 has 20 amino acids. The germline CDR1 and CDR2 sequences are SGDLS and YYNGEE. The V gene end was trimmed by 4 bases and the J gene end by 1 base; junction bases not matched to a gene: 22.